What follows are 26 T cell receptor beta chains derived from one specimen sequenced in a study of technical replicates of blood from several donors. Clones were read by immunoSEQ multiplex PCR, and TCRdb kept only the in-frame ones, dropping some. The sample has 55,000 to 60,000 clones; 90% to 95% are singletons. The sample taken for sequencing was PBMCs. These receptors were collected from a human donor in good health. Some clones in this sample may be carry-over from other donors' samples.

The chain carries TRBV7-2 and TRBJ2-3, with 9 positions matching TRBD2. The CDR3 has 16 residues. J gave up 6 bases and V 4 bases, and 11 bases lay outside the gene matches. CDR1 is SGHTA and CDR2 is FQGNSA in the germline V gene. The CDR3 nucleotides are TGTGCCAGCAGCTCGGGACTAGCCAGGGGAGTGGATACGCAGTATTTT. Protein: CASSSGLARGVDTQYF.

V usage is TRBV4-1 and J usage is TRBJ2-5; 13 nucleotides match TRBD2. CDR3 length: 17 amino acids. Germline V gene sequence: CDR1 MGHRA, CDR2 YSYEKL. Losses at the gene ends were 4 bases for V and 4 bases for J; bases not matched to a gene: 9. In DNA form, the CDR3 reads TGCGCCAGCAGCCCACTAGCGGGGGGGCGGTTGGGAGAGACCCAGTACTTC. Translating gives CASSPLAGGRLGETQYF.

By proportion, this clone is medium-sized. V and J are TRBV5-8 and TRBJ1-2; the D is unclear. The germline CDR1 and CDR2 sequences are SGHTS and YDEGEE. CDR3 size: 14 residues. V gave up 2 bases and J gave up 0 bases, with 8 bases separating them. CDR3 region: CASSFPGANYGYTF. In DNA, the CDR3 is TGTGCCAGCAGCTTCCCAGGCGCTAACTATGGCTACACCTTC.

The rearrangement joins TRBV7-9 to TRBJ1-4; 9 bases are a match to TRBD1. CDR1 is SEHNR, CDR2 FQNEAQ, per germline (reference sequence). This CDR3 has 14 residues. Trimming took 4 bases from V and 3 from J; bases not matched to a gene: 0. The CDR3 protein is CASSWTGANEKLFF. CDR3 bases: TGTGCCAGCAGCTGGACAGGGGCTAATGAAAAACTGTTTTTT.

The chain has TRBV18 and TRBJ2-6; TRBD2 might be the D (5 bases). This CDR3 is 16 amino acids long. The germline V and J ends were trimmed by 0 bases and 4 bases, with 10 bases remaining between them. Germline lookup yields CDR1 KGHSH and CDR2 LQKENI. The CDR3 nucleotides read TGTGCCAGCTCACCACCCCCGGGAACCGGGGCCAACGTCCTGACTTTC. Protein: CASSPPPGTGANVLTF.

The CDR3 sequence: CASSPRFEAFF. The CDR3 DNA is TGTGCCAGCAGCCCGAGATTCGAAGCTTTCTTT. J is TRBJ1-1 and V is TRBV7-8, with D hard to call. CDR1 and CDR2 from the germline V gene are SGHVS and FQNEAQ. Trimming shortened V by 5 bases and J by 8 bases, and 9 bases separated the two germline ends. This CDR3 has 11 residues.

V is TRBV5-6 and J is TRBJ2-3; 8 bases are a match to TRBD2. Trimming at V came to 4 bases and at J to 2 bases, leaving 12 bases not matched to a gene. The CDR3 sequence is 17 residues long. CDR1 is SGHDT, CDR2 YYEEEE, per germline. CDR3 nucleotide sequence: TGTGCCAGCAGCCCCCGGGTGAGCGGGAGCCTCACAGATACGCAGTATTTT. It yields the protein CASSPRVSGSLTDTQYF.

In nucleotides, the CDR3 is TGTGCCAGCAGTTACTCGAACAGGGGTATACGGACAGATACGCAGTATTTT. Its protein product is CASSYSNRGIRTDTQYF. The V call is TRBV6-7, the J call TRBJ2-3; 7 nucleotides match TRBD1. Being an ORF, TRBV6-7 has a function that is uncertain. The CDR3 is 17 residues long. With V trimmed by 0 bases and J by 3 bases, 9 bases remained unmatched.

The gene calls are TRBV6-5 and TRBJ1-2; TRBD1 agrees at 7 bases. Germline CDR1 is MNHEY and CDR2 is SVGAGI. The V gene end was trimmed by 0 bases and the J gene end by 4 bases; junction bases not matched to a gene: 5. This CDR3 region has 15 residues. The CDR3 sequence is CASSYSDRFFYGYTF. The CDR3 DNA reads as TGTGCCAGCAGTTACTCGGACAGGTTTTTCTATGGCTACACCTTC.

The CDR3 loop is CASSSYLTGGRNQPQHF. The CDR3 DNA is TGTGCCAGCAGTTCTTACCTGACAGGGGGACGCAATCAGCCCCAGCATTTT. The J gene is TRBJ1-5, the V gene TRBV27; 9 positions agree with TRBD1. Germline V CDR1 and CDR2: MNHEY, SMNVEV (reference sequence). CDR3 length: 17 amino acids. V was pared by 4 bases and J by 2 bases, with 9 bases of the junction left unmatched.

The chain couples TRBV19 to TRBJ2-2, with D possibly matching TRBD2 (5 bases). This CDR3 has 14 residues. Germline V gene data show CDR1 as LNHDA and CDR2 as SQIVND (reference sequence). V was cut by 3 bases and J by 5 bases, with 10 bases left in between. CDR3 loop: CASSMWERTGELFF. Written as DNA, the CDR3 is TGTGCCAGTAGTATGTGGGAGAGAACCGGGGAGCTGTTTTTT.

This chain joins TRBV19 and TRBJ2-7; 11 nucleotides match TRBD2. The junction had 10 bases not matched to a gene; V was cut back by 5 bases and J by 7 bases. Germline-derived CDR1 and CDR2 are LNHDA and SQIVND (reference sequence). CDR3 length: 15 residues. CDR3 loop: CASSWTSLAGVEQYF. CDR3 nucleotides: TGTGCCAGTAGTTGGACGTCACTAGCGGGAGTTGAGCAGTACTTC.

In DNA, the CDR3 is TGTGCCAGCAGCACTAGAGAGACCCAGTACTTC. Its translation: CASSTRETQYF. The J gene is TRBJ2-5, the V gene TRBV11-1; D possibly corresponds to TRBD2 (5 bases). Per the germline V gene, CDR1 is SGHAT and CDR2 is FQDESV (reference sequence). CDR3 length equals 11 residues. The V end was cut by 5 bases, the J end by 4 bases, with 5 bases between. Drawing the rest from reference TRBV11-1 and TRBJ2-5, the complete variable domain is EAEVAQSPRYKITEKSQAVAFWCDPISGHATLYWYRQILGQGPELLVQFQDESVVDDSQLPKDRFSAERLKGVDSTLKIQPAELGDSAMYLCASSTRETQYFGPGTRLLVL.

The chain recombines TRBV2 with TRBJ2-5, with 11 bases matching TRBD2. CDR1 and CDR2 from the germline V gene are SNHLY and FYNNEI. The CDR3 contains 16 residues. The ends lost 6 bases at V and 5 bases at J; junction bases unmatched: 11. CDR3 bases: TGTGCCAGCAGCCCCGGGCCTAGCGGGGGGAGGGAGACCCAGTACTTC. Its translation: CASSPGPSGGRETQYF.

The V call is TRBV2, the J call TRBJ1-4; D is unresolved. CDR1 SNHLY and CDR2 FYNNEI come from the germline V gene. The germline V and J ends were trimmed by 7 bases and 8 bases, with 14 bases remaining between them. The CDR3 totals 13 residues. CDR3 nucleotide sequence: TGTGCCAGCAATAGACCAGAGGAAGAAAAACTGTTTTTT. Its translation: CASNRPEEEKLFF.

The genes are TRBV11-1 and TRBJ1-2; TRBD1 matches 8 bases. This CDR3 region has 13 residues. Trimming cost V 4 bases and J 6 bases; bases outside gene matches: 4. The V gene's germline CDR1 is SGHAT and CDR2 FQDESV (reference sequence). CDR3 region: CASSSQDRDGYTF. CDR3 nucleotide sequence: TGTGCCAGCAGCTCCCAGGACAGGGATGGCTACACCTTC.

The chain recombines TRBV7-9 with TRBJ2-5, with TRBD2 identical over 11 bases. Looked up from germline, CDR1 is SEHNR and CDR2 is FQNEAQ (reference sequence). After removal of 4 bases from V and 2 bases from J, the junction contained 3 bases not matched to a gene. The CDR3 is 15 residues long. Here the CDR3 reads CASSSLAGGQETQYF. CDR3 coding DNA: TGTGCCAGCAGCTCTCTAGCGGGGGGACAAGAGACCCAGTACTTC.

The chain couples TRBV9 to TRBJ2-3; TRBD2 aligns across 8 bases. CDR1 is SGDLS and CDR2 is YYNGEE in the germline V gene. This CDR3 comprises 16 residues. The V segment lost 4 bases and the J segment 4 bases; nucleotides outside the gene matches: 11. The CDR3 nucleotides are TGTGCCAGCAGCTCCGGGGGGGGTCAATCGGCAGATACGCAGTATTTT. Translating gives CASSSGGGQSADTQYF. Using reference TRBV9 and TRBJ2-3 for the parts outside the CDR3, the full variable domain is DSGVTQTPKHLITATGQRVTLRCSPRSGDLSVYWYQQSLDQGLQFLIQYYNGEERAKGNILERFSAQQFPDLHSELNLSSLELGDSALYFCASSSGGGQSADTQYFGPGTRLTVL.

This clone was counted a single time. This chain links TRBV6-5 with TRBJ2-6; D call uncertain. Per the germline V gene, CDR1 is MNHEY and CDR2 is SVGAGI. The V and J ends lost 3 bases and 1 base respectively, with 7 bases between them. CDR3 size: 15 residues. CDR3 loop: CASSYSSSGANVLTF. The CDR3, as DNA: TGTGCCAGCAGTTATAGCTCATCTGGGGCCAACGTCCTGACTTTC.

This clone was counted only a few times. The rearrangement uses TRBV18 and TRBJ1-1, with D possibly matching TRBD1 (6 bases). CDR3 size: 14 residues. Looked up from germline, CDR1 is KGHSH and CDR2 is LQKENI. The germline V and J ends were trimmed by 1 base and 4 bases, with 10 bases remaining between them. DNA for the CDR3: TGTGCCAGCTCACCACGAACAGGGCTCACTGAAGCTTTCTTT. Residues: CASSPRTGLTEAFF.

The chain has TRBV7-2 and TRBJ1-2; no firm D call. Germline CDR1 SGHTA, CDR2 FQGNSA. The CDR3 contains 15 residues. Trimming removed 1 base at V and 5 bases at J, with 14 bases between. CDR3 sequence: CASSLGIGGVYGYTF. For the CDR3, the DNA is TGTGCCAGCAGCTTAGGGATAGGCGGGGTGTATGGCTACACCTTC. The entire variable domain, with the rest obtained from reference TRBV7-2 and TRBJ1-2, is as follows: GAGVSQSPSNKVTEKGKDVELRCDPISGHTALYWYRQSLGQGLEFLIYFQGNSAPDKSGLPSDRFSAERTGGSVSTLTIQRTQQEDSAVYLCASSLGIGGVYGYTFGSGTRLTVV.

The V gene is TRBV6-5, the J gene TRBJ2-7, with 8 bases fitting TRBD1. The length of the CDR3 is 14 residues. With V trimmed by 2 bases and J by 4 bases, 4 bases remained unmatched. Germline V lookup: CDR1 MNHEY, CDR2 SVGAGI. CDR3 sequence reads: CASSYQGAAYEQYF. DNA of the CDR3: TGTGCCAGCAGTTACCAGGGGGCGGCGTACGAGCAGTACTTC.

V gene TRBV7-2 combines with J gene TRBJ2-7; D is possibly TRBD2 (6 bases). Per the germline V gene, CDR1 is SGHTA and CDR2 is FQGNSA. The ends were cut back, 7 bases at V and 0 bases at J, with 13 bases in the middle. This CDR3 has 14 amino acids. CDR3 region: CASTLSGHSYEQYF. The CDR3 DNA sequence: TGTGCCAGCACCCTAAGCGGGCACTCCTACGAGCAGTACTTC.

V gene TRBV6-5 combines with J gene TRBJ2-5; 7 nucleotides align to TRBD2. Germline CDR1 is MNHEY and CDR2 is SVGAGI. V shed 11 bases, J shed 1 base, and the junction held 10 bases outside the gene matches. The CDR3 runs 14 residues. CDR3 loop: CACWGGQAQETQYF. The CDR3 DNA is TGTGCCTGCTGGGGAGGGCAGGCCCAAGAGACCCAGTACTTC.

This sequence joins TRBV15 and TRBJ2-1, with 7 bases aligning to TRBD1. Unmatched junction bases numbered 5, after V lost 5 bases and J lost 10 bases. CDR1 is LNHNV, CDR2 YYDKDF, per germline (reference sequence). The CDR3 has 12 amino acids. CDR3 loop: CATSGTDREQFF. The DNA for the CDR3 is TGTGCCACCAGCGGGACGGACAGGGAGCAGTTCTTC.

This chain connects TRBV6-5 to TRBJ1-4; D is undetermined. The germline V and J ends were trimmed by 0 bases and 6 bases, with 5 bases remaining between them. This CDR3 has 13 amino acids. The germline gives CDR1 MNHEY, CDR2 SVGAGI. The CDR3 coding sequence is TGTGCCAGCAGTTACTCCACTTATGAAAAACTGTTTTTT. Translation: CASSYSTYEKLFF.